This TCR beta chain appears in the sequencing data of a study of blood T cell repertoires in COVID-19. As for the study in general: Sources were T cells, B-cell-depleted T cells, or PBMCs; the material itself was cDNA or gDNA.

Which cohort a participant joined came from the clinical history participants gave. In Cohort 3, a recovered donor had either two negative PCRs, clearance, or symptom resolution. As originally analysed: Estimated nucleated cell counts came from reference gene primer amplification. TCRdb keeps only in-frame clones here, not all; method: immunoSEQ multiplex PCR. V and J calls and clone size follow that table, whereas D and trimming were derived from the DNA. The sample holds some 510,000 clones; around nine tenths are singletons and the top ten take about 1.7%. The CDR3 totals 16 residues. V shed 3 bases, J shed 11 bases, and the junction held 13 bases outside the gene matches. Germline V gives CDR1 MNHEY, CDR2 SVGEGT.

The sequencing input was PBMCs or T cells enriched from blood (not recorded which). The chain carries TRBV6-2 or TRBV6-3 and TRBJ2-1; TRBD2 aligns across 10 bases. This receptor was obtained from a woman aged 40 to 49 who had recovered from COVID-19. CDR3 sequence (DNA): TGTGCCAGCAGTTATCCGGCAGCGGGAGGGGGAAGGAAGCAGTTCTTC. Translation gives CASSYPAAGGGRKQFF.